Listed below are T cell receptor beta chains from one sample, sequenced in a study of T cells in Graves' hyperthyroidism and ophthalmopathy. MiXCR, applied by TCRdb to the multiplex PCR reads, yields one record per CDR3 protein. In the table there are 300,000 to 350,000 distinct CDR3 sequences, approximately 13% of which are singletons. Sequenced sample: blood. Source of these receptors: a woman aged 25 to 39 with Graves' hyperthyroidism. Both conserved end residues are part of each CDR3. Fields, in order: V gene, J gene, CDR3 protein.

V gene: TRBV19; J gene: TRBJ2-1; CDR3 protein: CASSIAWTSGNNEQFF
V gene: TRBV9; J gene: TRBJ1-1; CDR3 protein: CASSPRQTMNTEAFF
V gene: TRBV7-9; J gene: TRBJ1-1; CDR3 protein: CASSRGHTLEAFF
V gene: TRBV5-1; J gene: TRBJ2-1; CDR3 protein: CASSEQTTSTNNEQFF
V gene: TRBV7-2; J gene: TRBJ2-3; CDR3 protein: CASSLVATTDTQYF
V gene: TRBV3-1; J gene: TRBJ2-5; CDR3 protein: CASSQDRLQETQYF
V gene: TRBV4-2; J gene: TRBJ2-3; CDR3 protein: CASSQDYPSTDTQYF
V gene: TRBV7-3; J gene: TRBJ2-2; CDR3 protein: CASSSDWGNGELFF
V gene: TRBV28; J gene: TRBJ1-2; CDR3 protein: CASSQGSNLGGYTF
V gene: TRBV29-1; J gene: TRBJ2-1; CDR3 protein: CSVEDGGGYNEQFF
V gene: TRBV2; J gene: TRBJ2-1; CDR3 protein: CASSLRLAPSSYNEQFF
V gene: TRBV27; J gene: TRBJ2-7; CDR3 protein: CASSWNSNKGSEQYF
V gene: TRBV12-3/TRBV12-4; J gene: TRBJ2-1; CDR3 protein: CASSPWTSGRENEQFF
V gene: TRBV12-5; J gene: TRBJ2-3; CDR3 protein: CATLDQGTDTQYF
V gene: TRBV2; J gene: TRBJ2-3; CDR3 protein: CASSELAGGLTDTQYF
V gene: TRBV20-1; J gene: TRBJ2-5; CDR3 protein: CSARTATRIQETQYF
V gene: TRBV9; J gene: TRBJ2-2; CDR3 protein: CASSVGRAVGELFF
V gene: TRBV10-2; J gene: TRBJ2-1; CDR3 protein: CASDSLAGATNEQFF
V gene: TRBV11-2; J gene: TRBJ1-5; CDR3 protein: CASGTGENQPQHF
V gene: TRBV11-2; J gene: TRBJ2-4; CDR3 protein: CASSLSTGLAKNIQYF
V gene: TRBV30; J gene: TRBJ1-5; CDR3 protein: CAWTVGGSQPQHF
V gene: TRBV9; J gene: TRBJ1-2; CDR3 protein: CASSVMGAGNYGYTF
V gene: TRBV30; J gene: TRBJ2-7; CDR3 protein: CASATSGNNEQYF
V gene: TRBV20-1; J gene: TRBJ2-1; CDR3 protein: CSAKPGPSPYNEQFF
V gene: TRBV12-3/TRBV12-4; J gene: TRBJ2-1; CDR3 protein: CASSFMISAEWDNGQFF
V gene: TRBV20-1; J gene: TRBJ1-5; CDR3 protein: CSASGGPNQPQHF
V gene: TRBV15; J gene: TRBJ2-7; CDR3 protein: CATSIRLTEDEQYF
V gene: TRBV28; J gene: TRBJ2-2; CDR3 protein: CASSWYTGELFF
V gene: TRBV4-1; J gene: TRBJ2-7; CDR3 protein: CASSQDGRERDEQYF
V gene: TRBV11-2; J gene: TRBJ2-3; CDR3 protein: CASSLAAGGTADTQYF
V gene: TRBV20-1; J gene: TRBJ2-5; CDR3 protein: CSASPEQETQYF